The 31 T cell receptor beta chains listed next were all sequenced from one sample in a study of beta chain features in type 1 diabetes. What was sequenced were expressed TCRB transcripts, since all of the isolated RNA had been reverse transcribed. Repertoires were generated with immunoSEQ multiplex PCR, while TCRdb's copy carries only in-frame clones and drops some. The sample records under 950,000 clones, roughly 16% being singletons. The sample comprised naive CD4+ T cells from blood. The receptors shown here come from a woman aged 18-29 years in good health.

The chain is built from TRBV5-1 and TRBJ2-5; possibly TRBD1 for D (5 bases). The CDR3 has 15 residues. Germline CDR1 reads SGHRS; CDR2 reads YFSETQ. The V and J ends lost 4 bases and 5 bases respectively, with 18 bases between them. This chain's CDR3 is CASSIGPGGAETQYF. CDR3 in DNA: TGCGCCAGCAGCATCGGACCCGGTGGGGCGGAGACCCAGTACTTC.

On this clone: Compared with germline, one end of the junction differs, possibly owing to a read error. This CDR3 is CASSNSVWTNYGYTF. For the CDR3, the DNA is TGTGCCAGCAGTAACTCCGTGTGGACTAACTATGGCTACACCTTC. The chain employs TRBV6-5 and TRBJ1-2; D is ambiguous. Per the germline V gene, CDR1 is MNHEY and CDR2 is SVGAGI. CDR3 length: 15 amino acids.

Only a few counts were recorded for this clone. CDR3 loop: CASSLDPSYGTQYF. DNA of the CDR3: TGTGCCAGCAGCTTAGATCCTAGCTACGGGACCCAGTACTTC. V and J are TRBV7-6 and TRBJ2-5; TRBD2 might be the D (5 bases). Trimming removed 1 base from V and 7 bases from J, with 13 bases in between. CDR1 SGHVS and CDR2 FNYEAQ come from the germline V gene. The CDR3 sequence is 14 residues long.

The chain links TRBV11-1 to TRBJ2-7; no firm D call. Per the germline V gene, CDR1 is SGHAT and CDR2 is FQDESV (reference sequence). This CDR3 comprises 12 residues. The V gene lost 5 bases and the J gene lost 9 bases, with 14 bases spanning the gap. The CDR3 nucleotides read TGTGCCAGCAGCACGCGAGGCGTGGTGCAGTACTTC. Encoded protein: CASSTRGVVQYF.

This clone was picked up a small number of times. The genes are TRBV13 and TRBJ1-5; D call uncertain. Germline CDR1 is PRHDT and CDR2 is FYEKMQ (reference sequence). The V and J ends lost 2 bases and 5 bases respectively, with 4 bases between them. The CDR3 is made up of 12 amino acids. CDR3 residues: CASSLPHQPQHF. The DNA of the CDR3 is TGTGCCAGCAGCTTACCTCATCAGCCCCAGCATTTT.

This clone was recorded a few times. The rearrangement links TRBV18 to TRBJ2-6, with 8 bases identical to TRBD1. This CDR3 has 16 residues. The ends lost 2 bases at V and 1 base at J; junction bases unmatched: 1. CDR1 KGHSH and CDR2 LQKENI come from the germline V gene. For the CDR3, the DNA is TGTGCCAGCTCACCAAGGACAGGGTCTGGGGCCAACGTCCTGACTTTC. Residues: CASSPRTGSGANVLTF.

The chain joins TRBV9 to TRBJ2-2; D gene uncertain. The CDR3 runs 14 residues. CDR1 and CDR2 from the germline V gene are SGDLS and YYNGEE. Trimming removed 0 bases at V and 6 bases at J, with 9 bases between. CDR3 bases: TGTGCCAGCAGCGTAGGTTCGATAGCCGGGGAGCTGTTTTTT. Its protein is CASSVGSIAGELFF.

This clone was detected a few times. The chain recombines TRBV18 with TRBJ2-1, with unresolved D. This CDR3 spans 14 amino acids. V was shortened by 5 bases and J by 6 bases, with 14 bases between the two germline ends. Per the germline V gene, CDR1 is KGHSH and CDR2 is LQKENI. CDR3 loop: CASSSLSDTNEQFF. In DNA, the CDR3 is TGTGCCAGCTCATCCCTATCCGACACCAATGAGCAGTTCTTC.

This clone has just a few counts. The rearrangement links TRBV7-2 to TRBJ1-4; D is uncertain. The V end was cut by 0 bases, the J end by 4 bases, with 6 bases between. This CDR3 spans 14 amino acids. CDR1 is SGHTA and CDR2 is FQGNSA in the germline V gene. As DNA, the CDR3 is TGTGCCAGCAGCTTAGCAGGTTTTAATGAAAAACTGTTTTTT. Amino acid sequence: CASSLAGFNEKLFF.

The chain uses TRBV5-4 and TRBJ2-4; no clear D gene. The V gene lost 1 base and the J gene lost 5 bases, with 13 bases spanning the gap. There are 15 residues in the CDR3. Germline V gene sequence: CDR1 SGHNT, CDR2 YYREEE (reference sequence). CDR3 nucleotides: TGTGCCAGCAGCTTGTTCAACCCACCAGAAAACATTCAGTACTTC. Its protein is CASSLFNPPENIQYF.

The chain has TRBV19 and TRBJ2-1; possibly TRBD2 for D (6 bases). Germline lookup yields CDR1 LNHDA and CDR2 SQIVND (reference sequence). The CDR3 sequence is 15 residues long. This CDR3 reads CASAWGGNSYNEQFF. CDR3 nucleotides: TGTGCTTCCGCGTGGGGAGGAAACTCCTACAATGAGCAGTTCTTC. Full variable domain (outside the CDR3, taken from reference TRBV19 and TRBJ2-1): DGGITQSPKYLFRKEGQNVTLSCEQNLNHDAMYWYRQDPGQGLRLIYYSQIVNDFQKGDIAEGYSVSREKKESFPLTVTSAQKNPTAFYLCASAWGGNSYNEQFFGPGTRLTVL.

As DNA, the CDR3 is TGCGCCAGCAGCTACTCGGGACAGGGCTACGAGCAGTACTTC. This translates into CASSYSGQGYEQYF. This rearrangement joins TRBV5-1 to TRBJ2-7, with 9 bases fitting TRBD1. Trimming cost V 3 bases and J 3 bases; bases outside gene matches: 4. CDR1 SGHRS and CDR2 YFSETQ come from the germline V gene. This CDR3 is built from 14 residues.

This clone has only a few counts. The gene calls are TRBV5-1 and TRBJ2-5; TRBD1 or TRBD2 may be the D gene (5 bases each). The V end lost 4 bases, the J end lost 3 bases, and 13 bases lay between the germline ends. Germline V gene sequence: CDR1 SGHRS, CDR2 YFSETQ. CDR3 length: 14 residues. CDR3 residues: CASSLGPKKETQYF. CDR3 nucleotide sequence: TGCGCCAGCAGCCTGGGACCGAAAAAAGAGACCCAGTACTTC.

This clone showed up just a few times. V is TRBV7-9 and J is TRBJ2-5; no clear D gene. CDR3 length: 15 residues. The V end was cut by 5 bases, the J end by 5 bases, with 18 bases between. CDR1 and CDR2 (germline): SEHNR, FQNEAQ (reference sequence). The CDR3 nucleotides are TGTGCCAGCAGCCTCCGGTTCACGGTCATGGAGACCCAGTACTTC. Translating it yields CASSLRFTVMETQYF.

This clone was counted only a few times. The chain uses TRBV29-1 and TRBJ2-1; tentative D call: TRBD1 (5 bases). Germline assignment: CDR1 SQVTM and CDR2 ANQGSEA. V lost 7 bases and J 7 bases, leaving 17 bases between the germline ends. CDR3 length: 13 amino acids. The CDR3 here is CSGGYSGMNEQFF. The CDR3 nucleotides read TGCAGCGGCGGATACTCAGGGATGAATGAGCAGTTCTTC.

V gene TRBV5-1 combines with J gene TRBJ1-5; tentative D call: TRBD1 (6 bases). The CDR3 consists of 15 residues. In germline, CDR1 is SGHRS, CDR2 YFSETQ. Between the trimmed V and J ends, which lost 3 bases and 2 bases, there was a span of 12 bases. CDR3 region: CASSSGEGGNQPQHF. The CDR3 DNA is TGCGCCAGCAGCTCTGGAGAGGGGGGCAATCAGCCCCAGCATTTT.

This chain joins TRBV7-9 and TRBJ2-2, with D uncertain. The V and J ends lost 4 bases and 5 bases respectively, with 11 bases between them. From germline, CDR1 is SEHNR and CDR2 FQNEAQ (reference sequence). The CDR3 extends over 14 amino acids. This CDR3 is CASSSDWETGELFF. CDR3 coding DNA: TGTGCCAGCAGCTCCGACTGGGAAACCGGGGAGCTGTTTTTT.

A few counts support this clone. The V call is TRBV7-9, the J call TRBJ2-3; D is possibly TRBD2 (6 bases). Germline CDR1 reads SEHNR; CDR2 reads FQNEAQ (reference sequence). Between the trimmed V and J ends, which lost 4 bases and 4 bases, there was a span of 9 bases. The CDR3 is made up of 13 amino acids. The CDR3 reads CASSSPGADTQYF. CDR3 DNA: TGTGCCAGCAGCTCACCGGGAGCAGATACGCAGTATTTT. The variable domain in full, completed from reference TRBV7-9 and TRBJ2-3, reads DTGVSQNPRHKITKRGQNVTFRCDPISEHNRLYWYRQTLGQGPEFLTYFQNEAQLEKSRLLSDRFSAERPKGSFSTLEIQRTEQGDSAMYLCASSSPGADTQYFGPGTRLTVL.

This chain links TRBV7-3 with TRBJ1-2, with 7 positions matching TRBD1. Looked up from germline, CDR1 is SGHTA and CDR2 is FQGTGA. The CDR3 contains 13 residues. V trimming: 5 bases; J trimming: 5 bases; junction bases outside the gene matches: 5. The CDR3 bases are TGTGCCAGCAGCCCGTCACAGGGGTATGGCTACACCTTC. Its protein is CASSPSQGYGYTF. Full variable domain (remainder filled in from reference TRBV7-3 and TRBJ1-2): GAGVSQTPSNKVTEKGKYVELRCDPISGHTALYWYRQSLGQGPEFLIYFQGTGAADDSGLPNDRFFAVRPEGSVSTLKIQRTERGDSAVYLCASSPSQGYGYTFGSGTRLTVV.

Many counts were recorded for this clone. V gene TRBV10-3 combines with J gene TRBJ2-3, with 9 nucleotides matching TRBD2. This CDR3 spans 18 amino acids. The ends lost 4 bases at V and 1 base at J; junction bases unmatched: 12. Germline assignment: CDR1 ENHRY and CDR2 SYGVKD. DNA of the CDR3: TGTGCCATCAGTGGTTCGCGACTAGCGGCTGGTGGCACAGATACGCAGTATTTT. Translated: CAISGSRLAAGGTDTQYF.

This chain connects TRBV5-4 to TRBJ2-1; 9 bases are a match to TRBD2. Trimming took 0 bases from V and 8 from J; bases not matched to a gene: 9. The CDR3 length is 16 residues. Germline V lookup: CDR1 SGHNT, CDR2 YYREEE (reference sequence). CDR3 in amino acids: CASSLGGSGRVDEQFF. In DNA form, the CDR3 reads TGTGCCAGCAGCTTGGGAGGTAGCGGGAGAGTGGATGAGCAGTTCTTC. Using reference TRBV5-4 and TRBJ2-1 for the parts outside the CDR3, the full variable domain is ETGVTQSPTHLIKTRGQQVTLRCSSQSGHNTVSWYQQALGQGPQFIFQYYREEENGRGNFPPRFSGLQFPNYSSELNVNALELDDSALYLCASSLGGSGRVDEQFFGPGTRLTVL.

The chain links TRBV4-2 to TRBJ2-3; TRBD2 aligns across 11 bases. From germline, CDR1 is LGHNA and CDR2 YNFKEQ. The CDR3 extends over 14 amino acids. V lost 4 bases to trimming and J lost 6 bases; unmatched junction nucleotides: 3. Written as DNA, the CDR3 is TGTGCCAGCAGCCTGACTAGCGGGATGGATACGCAGTATTTT. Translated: CASSLTSGMDTQYF.

This CDR3 is CASSLGTYQETQYF. CDR3 bases: TGTGCCAGCAGCCTTGGGACATACCAAGAGACCCAGTACTTC. The chain recombines TRBV7-9 with TRBJ2-5; TRBD1 is a possible D gene (6 bases). This CDR3 spans 14 amino acids. V lost 5 bases to trimming and J lost 0 bases, with 10 bases between them. CDR1 and CDR2 (germline): SEHNR, FQNEAQ (reference sequence).

As DNA, the CDR3 is TGTGCCAGCAGTTATTCCGGACAGAGGGATCAGCCCCAGCATTTT. Translating gives CASSYSGQRDQPQHF. The chain joins TRBV6-5 to TRBJ1-5; the D gene is possibly TRBD1 (6 bases). This CDR3 contains 15 residues. Germline assignment: CDR1 MNHEY and CDR2 SVGAGI. V dropped 3 bases and J dropped 5 bases, with 14 bases sitting between them.

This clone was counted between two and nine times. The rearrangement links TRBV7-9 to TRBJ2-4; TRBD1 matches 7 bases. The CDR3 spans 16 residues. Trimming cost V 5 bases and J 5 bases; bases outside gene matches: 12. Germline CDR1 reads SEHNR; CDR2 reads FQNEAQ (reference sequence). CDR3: CASSTPDRDSQNIQYF. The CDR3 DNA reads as TGTGCCAGCAGCACACCCGATAGGGACAGCCAAAACATTCAGTACTTC.

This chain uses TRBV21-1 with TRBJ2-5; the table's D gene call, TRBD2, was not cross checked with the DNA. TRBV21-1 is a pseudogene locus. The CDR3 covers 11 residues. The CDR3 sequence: CASSKEREQYF. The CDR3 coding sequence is TGTGCCAGCAGCAAAGAGAGGGAGCAGTACTTC.

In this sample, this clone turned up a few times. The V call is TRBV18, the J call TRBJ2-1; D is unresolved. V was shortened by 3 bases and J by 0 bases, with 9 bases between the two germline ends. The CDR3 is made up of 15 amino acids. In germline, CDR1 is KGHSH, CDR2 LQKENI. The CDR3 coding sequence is TGTGCCAGCTCACCCTGGTCACCCTCCTACAATGAGCAGTTCTTC. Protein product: CASSPWSPSYNEQFF.

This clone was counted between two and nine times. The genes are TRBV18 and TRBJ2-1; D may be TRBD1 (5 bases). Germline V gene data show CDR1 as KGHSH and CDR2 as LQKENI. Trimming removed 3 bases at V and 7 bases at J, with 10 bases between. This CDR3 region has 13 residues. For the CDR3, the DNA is TGTGCCAGCTCACCTACAGGAGCGAATGAGCAGTTCTTC. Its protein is CASSPTGANEQFF.

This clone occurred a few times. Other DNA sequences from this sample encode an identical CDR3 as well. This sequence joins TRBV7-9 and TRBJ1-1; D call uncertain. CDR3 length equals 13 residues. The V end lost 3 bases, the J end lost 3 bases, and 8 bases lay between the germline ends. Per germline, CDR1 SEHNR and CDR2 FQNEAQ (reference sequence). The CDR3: CASSFAGDTEAFF. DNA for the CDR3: TGTGCCAGCAGCTTTGCAGGTGACACTGAAGCTTTCTTT.

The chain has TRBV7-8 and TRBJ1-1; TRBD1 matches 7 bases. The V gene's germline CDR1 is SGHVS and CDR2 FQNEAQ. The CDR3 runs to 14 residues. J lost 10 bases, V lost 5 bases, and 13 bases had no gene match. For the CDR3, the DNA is TGTGCCAGCAGCCCCCGGGAGGGGGCTGTTCGAGCTTTCTTT. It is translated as CASSPREGAVRAFF.

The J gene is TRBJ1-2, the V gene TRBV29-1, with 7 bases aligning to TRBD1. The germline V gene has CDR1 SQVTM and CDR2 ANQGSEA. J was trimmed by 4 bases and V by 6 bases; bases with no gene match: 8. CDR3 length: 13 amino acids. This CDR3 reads CSVGGTAGYGYTF. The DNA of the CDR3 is TGCAGCGTCGGCGGGACAGCCGGCTATGGCTACACCTTC. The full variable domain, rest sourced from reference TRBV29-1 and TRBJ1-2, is SAVISQKPSRDICQRGTSLTIQCQVDSQVTMMFWYRQQPGQSLTLIATANQGSEATYESGFVIDKFPISRPNLTFSTLTVSNMSPEDSSIYLCSVGGTAGYGYTFGSGTRLTVV.